Below, 19 T cell receptor beta chains from the same sample are listed, as sequenced in a study of control samples from healthy donors and cancer patients (dated by TCRdb to the early 2020s). Library method: the immunoSEQ multiplex PCR assay. TCRdb holds this immuneACCESS table with in-frame rearrangements only. Some clones are missing; in checked studies, unresolved V genes explain under half, and the rest has no known cause. In this sample the table shows approximately 100,000 clones, over 75% of which occur a single time. Of the sample, 2% to 2.5% is held by the ten largest clones. The source material was blood. Every receptor here comes from a woman aged 40 to 50 in good health.

The chain uses TRBV30 and TRBJ2-7; the D is unclear. The V and J ends lost 0 bases and 7 bases respectively, with 7 bases between them. Germline lookup yields CDR1 GTSNPN and CDR2 SVGIG (reference sequence). The CDR3 sequence is 11 residues long. CDR3 coding DNA: TGTGCCTGGAGTGTGATAGGGGAGCAGTACTTC. It is translated as CAWSVIGEQYF. Combining the CDR3 with reference TRBV30 and TRBJ2-7 gives the whole variable domain SQTIHQWPATLVQPVGSPLSLECTVEGTSNPNLYWYRQAAGRGLQLLFYSVGIGQISSEVPQNLSASRPQDRQFILSSKKLLLSDSGFYLCAWSVIGEQYFGPGTRLTVT.

The rearrangement joins TRBV6-5 to TRBJ1-2; 10 bases match TRBD1. The germline gives CDR1 MNHEY, CDR2 SVGAGI. The CDR3 covers 14 residues. V trimming: 8 bases; J trimming: 7 bases; junction bases outside the gene matches: 10. The CDR3 loop is CASGGGQGNAGYTF. CDR3 in DNA: TGTGCCAGCGGAGGGGGACAGGGGAACGCTGGCTACACCTTC.

The chain uses TRBV29-1 and TRBJ1-2, with TRBD1 matching over 9 bases. The CDR3 runs 11 residues. Germline CDR1 SQVTM, CDR2 ANQGSEA. The junction had 9 bases not matched to a gene; V was cut back by 7 bases and J by 12 bases. The CDR3 loop is CSAGTGMANTF. The CDR3, as DNA: TGCAGCGCTGGGACAGGGATGGCTAACACCTTC. Full variable domain (remainder filled in from reference TRBV29-1 and TRBJ1-2): SAVISQKPSRDICQRGTSLTIQCQVDSQVTMMFWYRQQPGQSLTLIATANQGSEATYESGFVIDKFPISRPNLTFSTLTVSNMSPEDSSIYLCSAGTGMANTFGSGTRLTVV.

This chain uses TRBV10-1 with TRBJ2-3; D unclear. The CDR3 consists of 15 residues. Germline CDR1 and CDR2: WNHNN and SYGVQD (reference sequence). V shed 1 base and J shed 5 bases, with 13 bases lying between them. The CDR3 sequence is CASSEFSRPGDTQYF. CDR3 nucleotide sequence: TGCGCCAGCAGTGAGTTCAGCAGGCCCGGAGATACGCAGTATTTT.

The chain recombines TRBV7-2 with TRBJ1-5; no firm D call. The CDR3 length is 15 residues. The V gene's germline CDR1 is SGHTA and CDR2 FQGNSA. The V end was cut by 1 base, the J end by 3 bases, with 10 bases between. The CDR3 loop reads CASSLDGVINQPQHF. The CDR3, as DNA: TGTGCCAGCAGCTTAGACGGGGTGATCAATCAGCCCCAGCATTTT. The variable domain in full, completed from reference TRBV7-2 and TRBJ1-5, reads GAGVSQSPSNKVTEKGKDVELRCDPISGHTALYWYRQSLGQGLEFLIYFQGNSAPDKSGLPSDRFSAERTGGSVSTLTIQRTQQEDSAVYLCASSLDGVINQPQHFGDGTRLSIL.

This clone was observed a single time. The chain recombines TRBV4-3 with TRBJ1-4, with TRBD1 matching over 7 bases. After removal of 2 bases from V and 3 bases from J, the junction contained 6 bases not matched to a gene. CDR3 size: 16 residues. CDR1 is LGHNA and CDR2 is YSLEER in the germline V gene. As DNA, the CDR3 is TGCGCCAGCAGCCAACGAAGGGGGCCTGCTAATGAAAAACTGTTTTTT. It encodes CASSQRRGPANEKLFF.

V usage is TRBV6-2 or TRBV6-3 and J usage is TRBJ1-1; unclear D gene. CDR1 is MNHEY, CDR2 SVGEGT, per germline. Trimming took off 4 bases at V and 0 bases at J, with 6 bases between the two ends. The CDR3 covers 13 residues. The CDR3 region is CASSLWVNTEAFF. In DNA, the CDR3 is TGTGCCAGCAGTTTATGGGTGAACACTGAAGCTTTCTTT.

This clone has only a few counts. The chain links TRBV5-6 to TRBJ1-6; 10 bases are shared with TRBD1. The germline V gene encodes CDR1 SGHDT and CDR2 YYEEEE. This CDR3 has 15 residues. J gave up 14 bases and V 3 bases, and 11 bases lay outside the gene matches. The CDR3 here is CASSWPGTGEGSLHF. The CDR3 DNA is TGTGCCAGCAGCTGGCCAGGGACAGGGGAAGGGTCCCTCCACTTT.

This chain uses TRBV25-1 with TRBJ1-4, with D perhaps TRBD1 (5 bases). From germline, CDR1 is MGHDK and CDR2 SYGVNS. The CDR3 extends over 14 amino acids. V gave up 1 base and J gave up 8 bases, with 11 bases separating them. CDR3 DNA sequence: TGTGCCAGCAGTGAATCGGGGACCCGCGAAAAACTGTTTTTT. Encoded protein: CASSESGTREKLFF.

The chain combines TRBV29-1 with TRBJ1-2; D gene uncertain. V dropped 4 bases and J dropped 6 bases, with 9 bases sitting between them. The CDR3 contains 11 residues. Germline CDR1 and CDR2: SQVTM and ANQGSEA. CDR3 coding DNA: TGCAGCGTTGGGCAAAATCATGGCTACACCTTC. Amino acids: CSVGQNHGYTF. Combining the CDR3 with reference TRBV29-1 and TRBJ1-2 gives the whole variable domain SAVISQKPSRDICQRGTSLTIQCQVDSQVTMMFWYRQQPGQSLTLIATANQGSEATYESGFVIDKFPISRPNLTFSTLTVSNMSPEDSSIYLCSVGQNHGYTFGSGTRLTVV.

Concerning this clone: It is unclear where the CDR3 begins or ends on the DNA, so no DNA is shown, and the CDR3 is as TCRdb lists it. The chain has TRBV21-1 and TRBJ1-5. TRBV21-1 is a documented pseudogene. Ends included, the CDR3 has 16 residues. The CDR3 sequence: CATRRGVGRGNQPQHF.

V gene TRBV5-6 combines with J gene TRBJ1-2; D unclear. The length of the CDR3 is 13 residues. CDR1 is SGHDT and CDR2 is YYEEEE in the germline V gene. With 4 bases removed from V and 5 bases from J, the gap between germline ends came to 12 bases. The DNA for the CDR3 is TGTGCCAGCAGCCCCGCCGAAACGTATGGCTACACCTTC. It codes for CASSPAETYGYTF.

This sequence joins TRBV6-1 and TRBJ1-2; 10 bases are shared with TRBD1. The germline gives CDR1 MNHNS, CDR2 SASEGT. This CDR3 has 15 residues. The V and J ends lost 0 bases and 8 bases, in that order; junction bases with no gene match: 6. DNA for the CDR3: TGTGCCAGCAGTGAAGCTGCGGGGGACAGGGGAGGCTACACCTTC. Encoded protein: CASSEAAGDRGGYTF.

This sequence joins TRBV9 and TRBJ1-2; D uncertain. The germline CDR1 and CDR2 sequences are SGDLS and YYNGEE. The CDR3 spans 16 residues. V was cut by 4 bases and J by 2 bases, with 18 bases left in between. The CDR3 nucleotides are TGTGCCAGCAGCTCCACCTTGGGGAGGGTAAACTATGGCTACACCTTC. Protein: CASSSTLGRVNYGYTF.

V and J are TRBV7-9 and TRBJ2-3, with D unclear. The CDR3 consists of 17 residues. Germline CDR1 and CDR2: SEHNR and FQNEAQ (reference sequence). Trimming took 5 bases from V and 8 from J, leaving 26 bases between them. The CDR3 region is CASSPVLGGFGISTQYF. The DNA for the CDR3 is TGTGCCAGCAGCCCCGTCCTAGGTGGATTCGGCATTAGTACGCAGTATTTT.

The CDR3: CASGSWGGNEQFF. The CDR3 nucleotides are TGTGCCAGCGGATCCTGGGGGGGCAATGAGCAGTTCTTC. The genes are TRBV6-5 and TRBJ2-1; 7 bases match TRBD2. There are 13 residues in the CDR3. Germline V gene sequence: CDR1 MNHEY, CDR2 SVGAGI. With 8 bases clipped from V and 6 bases from J, the junction kept 7 bases outside the gene matches.

This chain links TRBV7-3 with TRBJ2-1; 7 positions agree with TRBD1. The CDR3 contains 16 residues. From germline, CDR1 is SGHTA and CDR2 FQGTGA. Germline trimming cut 2 bases from V and 0 bases from J; bases unmatched to any gene: 4. Written as DNA, the CDR3 is TGTGCCAGCAGCTTAGGCAGGGACAGCTCCTACAATGAGCAGTTCTTC. As protein: CASSLGRDSSYNEQFF.

V gene TRBV11-3 combines with J gene TRBJ1-3; 9 bases agree with TRBD1. The length of the CDR3 is 16 residues. CDR1 and CDR2 from the germline V gene are SGHNT and YENEEA. The J segment lost 3 bases and the V segment lost 5 bases, leaving 8 bases of the junction unmatched. The CDR3 is CASSPHRGLGGNTIYF. CDR3 DNA: TGTGCCAGCAGCCCCCACAGGGGGCTTGGTGGAAACACCATATATTTT.

The J gene is TRBJ2-1, the V gene TRBV30, with TRBD1 identical over 10 bases. Looked up from germline, CDR1 is GTSNPN and CDR2 is SVGIG (reference sequence). The CDR3 is 15 amino acids. The J segment lost 2 bases and the V segment lost 1 base, leaving 2 bases of the junction unmatched. The CDR3 DNA reads as TGTGCCTGGAGTGAGGGACAGGGGCCCTACAATGAGCAGTTCTTC. The encoded protein is CAWSEGQGPYNEQFF. Looking up the rest from reference TRBV30 and TRBJ2-1 gives the full variable domain: SQTIHQWPATLVQPVGSPLSLECTVEGTSNPNLYWYRQAAGRGLQLLFYSVGIGQISSEVPQNLSASRPQDRQFILSSKKLLLSDSGFYLCAWSEGQGPYNEQFFGPGTRLTVL.